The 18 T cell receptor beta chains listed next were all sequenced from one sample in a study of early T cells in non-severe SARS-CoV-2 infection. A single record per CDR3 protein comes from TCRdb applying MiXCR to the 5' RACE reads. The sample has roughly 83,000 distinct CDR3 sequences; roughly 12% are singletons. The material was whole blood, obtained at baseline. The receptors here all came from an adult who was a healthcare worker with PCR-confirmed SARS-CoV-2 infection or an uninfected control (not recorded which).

The CDR3 reads CASSLLDSLVADTQYF. CDR3 nucleotides: TGCGCCAGCAGCCTACTGGACAGTCTCGTAGCGGATACGCAGTATTTT. This sequence joins TRBV5-1 and TRBJ2-3; D may be TRBD1 (6 bases). Trimming shortened V by 4 bases and J by 6 bases, and 21 bases separated the two germline ends. Germline assignment: CDR1 SGHRS and CDR2 YFSETQ. CDR3 length: 16 residues.

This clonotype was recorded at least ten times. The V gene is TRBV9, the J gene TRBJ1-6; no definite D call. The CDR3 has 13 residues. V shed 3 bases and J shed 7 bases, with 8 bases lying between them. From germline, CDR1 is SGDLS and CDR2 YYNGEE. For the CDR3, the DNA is TGTGCCAGCAGCGGGAGACCGAATTCACCCCTCCACTTT. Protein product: CASSGRPNSPLHF.

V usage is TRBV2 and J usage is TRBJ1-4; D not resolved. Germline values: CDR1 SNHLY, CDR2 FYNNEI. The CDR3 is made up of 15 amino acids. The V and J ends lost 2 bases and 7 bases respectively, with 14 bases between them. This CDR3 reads CASSEFGVPGEKLFF. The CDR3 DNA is TGTGCCAGCAGTGAATTTGGGGTCCCTGGTGAAAAACTGTTTTTT.

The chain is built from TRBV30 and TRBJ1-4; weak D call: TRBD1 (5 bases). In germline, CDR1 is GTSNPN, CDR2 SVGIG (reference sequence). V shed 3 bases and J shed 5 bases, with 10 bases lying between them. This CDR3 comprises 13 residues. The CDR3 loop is CAWRGAGNEKLFF. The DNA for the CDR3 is TGTGCCTGGAGGGGAGCAGGGAATGAAAAACTGTTTTTT.

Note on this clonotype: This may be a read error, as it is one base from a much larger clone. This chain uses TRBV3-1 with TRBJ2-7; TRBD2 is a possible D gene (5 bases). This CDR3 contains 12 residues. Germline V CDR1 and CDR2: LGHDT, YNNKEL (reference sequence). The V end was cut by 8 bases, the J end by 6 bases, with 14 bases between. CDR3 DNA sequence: TGTGCCAGCGGCGGGTCTTCTCGCGAGCAGTACTTC. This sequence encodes CASGGSSREQYF.

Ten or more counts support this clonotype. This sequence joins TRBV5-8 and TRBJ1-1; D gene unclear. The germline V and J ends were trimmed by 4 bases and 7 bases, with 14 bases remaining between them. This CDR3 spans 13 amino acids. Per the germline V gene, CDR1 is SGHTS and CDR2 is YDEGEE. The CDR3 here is CASSPRAPYEAFF. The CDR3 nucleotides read TGTGCCAGCAGCCCCCGGGCCCCCTATGAAGCTTTCTTT. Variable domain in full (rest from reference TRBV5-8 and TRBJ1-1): EAGVTQSPTHLIKTRGQQATLRCSPISGHTSVYWYQQALGLGLQFLLWYDEGEERNRGNFPPRFSGRQFPNYSSELNVNALELEDSALYLCASSPRAPYEAFFGQGTRLTVV.

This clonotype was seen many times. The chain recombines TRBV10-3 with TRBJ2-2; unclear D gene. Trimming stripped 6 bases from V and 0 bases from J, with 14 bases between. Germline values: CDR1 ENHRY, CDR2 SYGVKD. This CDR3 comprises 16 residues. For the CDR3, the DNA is TGTGCCATCAGCCCGCGTGACCCCGCGAACACCGGGGAGCTGTTTTTT. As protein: CAISPRDPANTGELFF.

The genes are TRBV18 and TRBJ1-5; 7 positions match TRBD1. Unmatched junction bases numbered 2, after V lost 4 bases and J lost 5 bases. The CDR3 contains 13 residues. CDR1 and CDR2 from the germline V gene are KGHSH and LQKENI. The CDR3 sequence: CASSQDRDQPQHF. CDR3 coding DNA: TGTGCCAGCTCACAAGACAGGGATCAGCCCCAGCATTTT.

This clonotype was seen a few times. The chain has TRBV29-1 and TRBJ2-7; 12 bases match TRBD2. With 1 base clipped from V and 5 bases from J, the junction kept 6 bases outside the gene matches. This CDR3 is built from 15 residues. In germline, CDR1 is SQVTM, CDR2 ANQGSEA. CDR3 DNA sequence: TGCAGCGTTGAAGTAACGGCTAGCGGGAGGGACGAGCAGTACTTC. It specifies CSVEVTASGRDEQYF.

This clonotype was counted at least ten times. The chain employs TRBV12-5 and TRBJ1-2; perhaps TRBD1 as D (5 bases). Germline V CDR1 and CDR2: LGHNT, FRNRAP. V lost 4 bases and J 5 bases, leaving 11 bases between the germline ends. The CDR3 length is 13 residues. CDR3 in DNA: TGTGCTAGTGGTTCAGACTCAGGGTATGGCTACACCTTC. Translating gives CASGSDSGYGYTF.

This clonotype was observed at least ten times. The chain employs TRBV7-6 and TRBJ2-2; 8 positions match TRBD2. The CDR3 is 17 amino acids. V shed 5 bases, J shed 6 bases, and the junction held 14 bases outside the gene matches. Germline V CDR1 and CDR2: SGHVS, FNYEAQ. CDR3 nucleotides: TGTGCCAGCAGCCCCATTCCCAGCGGGAGTCAAGCCGGGGAGCTGTTTTTT. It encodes CASSPIPSGSQAGELFF.

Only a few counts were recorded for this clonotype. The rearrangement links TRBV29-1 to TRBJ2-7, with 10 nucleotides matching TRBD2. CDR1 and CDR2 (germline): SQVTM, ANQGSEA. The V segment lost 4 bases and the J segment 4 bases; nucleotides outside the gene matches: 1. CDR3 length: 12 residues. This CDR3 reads CSVGTSGYEQYF. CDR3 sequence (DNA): TGCAGCGTTGGGACTAGCGGTTACGAGCAGTACTTC.

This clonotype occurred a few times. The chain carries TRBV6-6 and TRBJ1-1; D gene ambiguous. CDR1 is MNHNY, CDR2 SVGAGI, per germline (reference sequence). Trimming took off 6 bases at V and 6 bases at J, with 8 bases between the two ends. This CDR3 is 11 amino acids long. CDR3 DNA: TGTGCCAGCAGCCAGAAGTCTGAAGCTTTCTTT. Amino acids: CASSQKSEAFF.

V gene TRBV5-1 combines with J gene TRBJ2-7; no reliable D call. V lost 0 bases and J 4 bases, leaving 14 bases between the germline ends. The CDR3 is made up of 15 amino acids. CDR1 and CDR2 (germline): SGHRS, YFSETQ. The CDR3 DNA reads TGCGCCAGCAGCTTGGTTGGGTCTGGGGAATACGAGCAGTACTTC. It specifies CASSLVGSGEYEQYF.

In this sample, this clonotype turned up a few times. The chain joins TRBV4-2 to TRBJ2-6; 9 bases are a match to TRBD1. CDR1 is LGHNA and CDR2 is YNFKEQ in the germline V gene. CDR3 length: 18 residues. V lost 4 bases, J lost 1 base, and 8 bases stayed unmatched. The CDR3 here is CASSPRQGGRSGANVLTF. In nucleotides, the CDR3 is TGTGCCAGCAGCCCCCGACAGGGGGGGAGGTCTGGGGCCAACGTCCTGACTTTC.

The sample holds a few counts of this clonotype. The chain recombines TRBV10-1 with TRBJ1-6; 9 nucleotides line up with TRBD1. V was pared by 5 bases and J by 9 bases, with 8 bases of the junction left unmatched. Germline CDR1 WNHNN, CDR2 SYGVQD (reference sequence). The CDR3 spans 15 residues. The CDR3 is CASSRDRVGSSPLHF. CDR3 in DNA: TGCGCCAGCAGTCGGGACAGGGTTGGCTCTTCACCCCTCCACTTT.

The CDR3: CASSLLVLAHNEQFF. The CDR3, as DNA: TGTGCCAGCAGCTTATTGGTGCTAGCGCACAATGAGCAGTTCTTC. The chain carries TRBV11-2 and TRBJ2-1, with D perhaps matching TRBD2 (6 bases). Germline V lookup: CDR1 SGHAT, CDR2 FQNNGV. The CDR3 loop spans 15 amino acids. Trimming cost V 2 bases and J 5 bases, with 13 bases left between them.

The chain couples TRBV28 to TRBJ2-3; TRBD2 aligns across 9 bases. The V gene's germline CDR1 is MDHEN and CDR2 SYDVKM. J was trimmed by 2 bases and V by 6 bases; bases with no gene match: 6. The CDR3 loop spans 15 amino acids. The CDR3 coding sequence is TGTGCCAGCAGACTAGCGGGCTTCATCACAGATACGCAGTATTTT. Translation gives CASRLAGFITDTQYF.